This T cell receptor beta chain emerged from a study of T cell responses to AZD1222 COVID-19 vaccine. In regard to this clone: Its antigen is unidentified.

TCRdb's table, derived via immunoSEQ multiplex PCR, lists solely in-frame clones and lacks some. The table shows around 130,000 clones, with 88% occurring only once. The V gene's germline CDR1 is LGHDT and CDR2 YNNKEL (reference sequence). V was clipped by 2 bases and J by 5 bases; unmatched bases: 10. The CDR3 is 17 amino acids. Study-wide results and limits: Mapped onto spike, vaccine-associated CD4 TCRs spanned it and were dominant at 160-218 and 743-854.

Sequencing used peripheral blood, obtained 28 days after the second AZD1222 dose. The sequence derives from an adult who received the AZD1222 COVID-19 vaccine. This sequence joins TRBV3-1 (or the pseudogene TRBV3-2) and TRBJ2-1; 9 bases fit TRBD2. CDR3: CASSQIVRLAGNNEQFF. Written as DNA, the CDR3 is TGTGCCAGCAGCCAAATTGTTCGTCTAGCGGGGAACAATGAGCAGTTCTTC.